This TCR beta chain was identified in a study of T-cell memory formation after mild COVID-19. Across the whole study: The study found TCR clusters largely donor specific. Study observations and caveats: Pre-infection memory held some responding clones, suggesting pre-existing cross-reactive T cells responded. CD4+ clones that contracted lay mainly in CM and EM; CD8+ ones lay in EMRA.

Germline assignment: CDR1 MNHNY and CDR2 SVGAGI (reference sequence). V lost 6 bases to trimming and J lost 7 bases, with 10 bases between them. The CDR3 sequence is 11 residues long. From the 5' RACE reads, TCRdb called clonotypes with MiXCR, one entry per CDR3 protein. Among 530,000 or so distinct CDR3 sequences listed, 17% were seen once. Points on this clonotype: The antigen remains unidentified.

This chain uses TRBV6-6 with TRBJ2-7; D is undetermined. The TCR comes from an adult woman who had mild COVID-19 (a few samples of this study predate the infection). Cell type and time point are not known. Sequencing was done on a sample of PBMCs or a T cell subset sorted from them (not recorded which). Written as DNA, the CDR3 is TGTGCCAGCAGAGGAGCCGGGGAGCAGTACTTC. It yields the protein CASRGAGEQYF.